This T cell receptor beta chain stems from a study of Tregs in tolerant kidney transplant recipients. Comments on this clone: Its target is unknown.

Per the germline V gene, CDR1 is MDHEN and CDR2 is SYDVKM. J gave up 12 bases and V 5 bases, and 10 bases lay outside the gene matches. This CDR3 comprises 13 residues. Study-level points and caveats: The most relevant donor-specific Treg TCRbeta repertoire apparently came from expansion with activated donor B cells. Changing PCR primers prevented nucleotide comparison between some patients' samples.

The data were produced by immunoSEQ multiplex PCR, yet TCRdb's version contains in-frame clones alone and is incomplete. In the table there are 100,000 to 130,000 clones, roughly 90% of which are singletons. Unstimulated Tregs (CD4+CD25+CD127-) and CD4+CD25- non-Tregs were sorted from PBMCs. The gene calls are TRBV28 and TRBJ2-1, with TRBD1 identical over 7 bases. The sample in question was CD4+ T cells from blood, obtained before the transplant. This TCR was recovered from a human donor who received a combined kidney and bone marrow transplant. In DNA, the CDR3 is TGTGCCAGCAGTCGGAACAGGGGTTTCGGGCAGTTCTTC. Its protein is CASSRNRGFGQFF.